Following are 32 T cell receptor beta chains from one sample sequenced in a study of T cell repertoires in cytomegalovirus infection. TCRdb independently ran MiXCR on the reads; one entry per CDR3 protein. The repertoire holds 200,000 to 250,000 distinct CDR3 sequences, with over 20% as singletons. What was sequenced was CD8+ T cells from PBMCs. Receptor source: a human donor in good health (CMV status not recorded). Some clones in this sample may be carry-over from other donors' samples.

This clonotype was counted ten times or more. The rearrangement links TRBV20-1 to TRBJ1-1; weak D call: TRBD1 (5 bases). V was cut by 0 bases and J by 1 base, with 6 bases left in between. CDR1 and CDR2 from the germline V gene are DFQATT and SNEGSKA (reference sequence). The CDR3 runs 13 residues. This CDR3 reads CSARDRANTEAFF. CDR3 nucleotides: TGCAGTGCTAGAGACAGGGCGAACACTGAAGCTTTCTTT.

The chain carries TRBV13 and TRBJ2-1, with 8 bases aligning to TRBD2. The V gene's germline CDR1 is PRHDT and CDR2 FYEKMQ (reference sequence). This CDR3 comprises 16 residues. J was trimmed by 0 bases and V by 0 bases; bases with no gene match: 1. The CDR3 sequence is CASSLGTSGSYNEQFF. CDR3 DNA sequence: TGTGCCAGCAGCTTAGGCACTAGCGGCTCCTACAATGAGCAGTTCTTC.

CDR3 in amino acids: CASSLYVGDTQYF. CDR3 bases: TGTGCCAGCAGCCTCTACGTAGGGGATACGCAGTATTTT. This chain links TRBV7-6 with TRBJ2-3; D gene uncertain. The length of the CDR3 is 13 residues. Germline CDR1 SGHVS, CDR2 FNYEAQ. Trimming left V 5 bases short and J 6 bases short, with 12 bases between. The complete variable domain, with remaining parts taken from reference TRBV7-6 and TRBJ2-3, reads GAGVSQSPRYKVTKRGQDVALRCDPISGHVSLYWYRQALGQGPEFLTYFNYEAQQDKSGLPNDRFSAERPEGSISTLTIQRTEQRDSAMYRCASSLYVGDTQYFGPGTRLTVL.

There are many counts of this clonotype. The gene calls are TRBV7-2 and TRBJ2-3; D gene uncertain. V was cut by 2 bases and J by 0 bases, with 9 bases left in between. Germline V CDR1 and CDR2: SGHTA, FQGNSA. CDR3 size: 15 residues. The DNA of the CDR3 is TGTGCCAGCAGCTTATTCCCGACTAGCACAGATACGCAGTATTTT. This gives the protein CASSLFPTSTDTQYF.

This sequence joins TRBV28 and TRBJ1-4; D is perhaps TRBD1 (5 bases). V dropped 8 bases and J dropped 3 bases, with 10 bases sitting between them. CDR1 MDHEN and CDR2 SYDVKM come from the germline V gene. The CDR3 extends over 13 amino acids. CDR3 loop: CASQGPSNEKLFF. The DNA of the CDR3 is TGTGCCAGCCAGGGACCTTCTAATGAAAAACTGTTTTTT. Using reference TRBV28 and TRBJ1-4 for the parts outside the CDR3, the full variable domain is DVKVTQSSRYLVKRTGEKVFLECVQDMDHENMFWYRQDPGLGLRLIYFSYDVKMKEKGDIPEGYSVSREKKERFSLILESASTNQTSMYLCASQGPSNEKLFFGSGTQLSVL.

The chain joins TRBV19 to TRBJ2-7; D possibly corresponds to TRBD1 (5 bases). Germline CDR1 reads LNHDA; CDR2 reads SQIVND (reference sequence). The CDR3 spans 13 residues. The V gene lost 2 bases and the J gene lost 2 bases, with 7 bases spanning the gap. In DNA form, the CDR3 reads TGTGCCAGTAGTATAACAGGCGCCTACGAGCAGTACTTC. Its protein is CASSITGAYEQYF. Looking up the rest from reference TRBV19 and TRBJ2-7 gives the full variable domain: DGGITQSPKYLFRKEGQNVTLSCEQNLNHDAMYWYRQDPGQGLRLIYYSQIVNDFQKGDIAEGYSVSREKKESFPLTVTSAQKNPTAFYLCASSITGAYEQYFGPGTRLTVT.

The sample holds a few counts of this clonotype. The chain has TRBV4-1 and TRBJ1-2; a weak D match, TRBD1 (6 bases). Germline assignment: CDR1 MGHRA and CDR2 YSYEKL. V was shortened by 4 bases and J by 10 bases, with 19 bases between the two germline ends. The CDR3 consists of 14 residues. The CDR3 protein is CASSPPQGHLLYTF. CDR3 bases: TGCGCCAGCAGCCCCCCGCAGGGACATCTCCTCTACACCTTC.

V gene TRBV5-4 combines with J gene TRBJ2-7; TRBD2 is a possible D gene (6 bases). The length of the CDR3 is 12 residues. CDR1 is SGHNT and CDR2 is YYREEE in the germline V gene (reference sequence). V gave up 2 bases and J gave up 6 bases, with 9 bases separating them. The CDR3 region is CASSLLAGEQYF. The CDR3 DNA is TGTGCCAGCAGCTTACTAGCAGGCGAGCAGTACTTC.

The chain is built from TRBV9 and TRBJ2-1; 8 bases fit TRBD2. With V trimmed by 3 bases and J by 4 bases, 6 bases remained unmatched. Germline lookup yields CDR1 SGDLS and CDR2 YYNGEE. The length of the CDR3 is 15 residues. The CDR3 is CASSAAGGGYNEQFF. The CDR3 nucleotides are TGTGCCAGCAGCGCCGCGGGGGGCGGATACAATGAGCAGTTCTTC.

The chain carries TRBV12-5 and TRBJ1-1; D call uncertain. Trimming pared 3 bases from V and 5 bases from J, leaving 19 bases between. The CDR3 totals 16 residues. The V gene's germline CDR1 is LGHNT and CDR2 FRNRAP. The CDR3 sequence: CASGLGGSGRRTEAFF. CDR3 coding DNA: TGTGCTAGTGGTTTAGGCGGCAGTGGGCGCCGGACTGAAGCTTTCTTT.

This clonotype was observed a handful of times. The chain is built from TRBV7-9 and TRBJ2-7, with D unclear. Germline V CDR1 and CDR2: SEHNR, FQNEAQ (reference sequence). The germline V and J ends were trimmed by 4 bases and 1 base, with 14 bases remaining between them. The CDR3 runs 15 residues. DNA for the CDR3: TGTGCCAGCAGCTCCGCGGTCGGCAGATCCTACGAGCAGTACTTC. Protein: CASSSAVGRSYEQYF.

This clonotype came up a few times. This chain connects TRBV20-1 to TRBJ2-1, with TRBD2 matching 7 bases. With 6 bases clipped from V and 0 bases from J, the junction kept 8 bases outside the gene matches. The CDR3 contains 15 residues. Germline loops: CDR1 DFQATT, CDR2 SNEGSKA (reference sequence). As DNA, the CDR3 is TGCAGTGCGATCACTAGCGCCAGCTCCTACAATGAGCAGTTCTTC. It translates to CSAITSASSYNEQFF.

V is TRBV6-5 and J is TRBJ1-6, with a weak D call TRBD1 (6 bases). The CDR3 contains 16 residues. CDR1 and CDR2 (germline): MNHEY, SVGAGI. With 5 bases removed from V and 4 bases from J, the gap between germline ends came to 15 bases. CDR3 protein: CASSAGQAYYNSPLHF. As DNA, the CDR3 is TGTGCCAGCAGTGCGGGACAAGCCTATTATAATTCACCCCTCCACTTT.

The genes are TRBV7-2 and TRBJ2-3, with TRBD2 matching 8 bases. Germline-derived CDR1 and CDR2 are SGHTA and FQGNSA. This CDR3 spans 15 amino acids. The junction had 15 bases not matched to a gene; V was cut back by 5 bases and J by 11 bases. The CDR3: CASSPLAGYTDLQYF. The CDR3 coding sequence is TGTGCCAGCAGCCCTTTAGCGGGGTATACAGATTTGCAGTATTTT.

This clonotype was found a few times. The chain recombines TRBV7-2 with TRBJ2-7; perhaps TRBD1 as D (6 bases). The CDR3 totals 16 residues. V was trimmed by 5 bases and J by 0 bases, leaving 17 bases between them. Germline lookup yields CDR1 SGHTA and CDR2 FQGNSA. The CDR3 spells CASSHRGGVSSYEQYF. The DNA for the CDR3 is TGTGCCAGCAGCCACCGAGGGGGAGTTAGCTCCTACGAGCAGTACTTC.

This clonotype was observed a handful of times. The genes are TRBV7-9 and TRBJ1-2; a weak D match, TRBD1 (5 bases). V was clipped by 1 base and J by 6 bases, with 12 bases between them. The CDR3 loop spans 14 amino acids. Germline V gene lookup returns CDR1 SEHNR and CDR2 FQNEAQ (reference sequence). The CDR3 region is CASSLVSRDDGYTF. The CDR3 coding sequence is TGTGCCAGCAGCTTAGTTTCCAGGGACGATGGCTACACCTTC.

This clonotype was picked up many times. This rearrangement joins TRBV7-2 to TRBJ1-5; D remains unclear. CDR3 length: 15 amino acids. Looked up from germline, CDR1 is SGHTA and CDR2 is FQGNSA. Trimming cost V 2 bases and J 1 base, with 9 bases left between them. CDR3: CASSLHSSSNQPQHF. The CDR3 coding sequence is TGTGCCAGCAGCTTACACAGTTCAAGCAATCAGCCCCAGCATTTT.

In its sample, this clonotype was seen a few times. The chain links TRBV29-1 to TRBJ2-7; maybe TRBD2 (5 bases). This CDR3 contains 14 residues. V gave up 4 bases and J gave up 2 bases, with 15 bases separating them. CDR1 SQVTM and CDR2 ANQGSEA come from the germline V gene. The CDR3 protein is CSVGSGGGTYEQYF. DNA for the CDR3: TGCAGCGTTGGTTCCGGTGGAGGAACCTACGAGCAGTACTTC.

The chain joins TRBV5-7 to TRBJ2-7, with D unresolved. TRBV5-7 is an open reading frame whose function is uncertain. V lost 3 bases to trimming and J lost 0 bases, with 4 bases between them. The CDR3 is 12 residues long. CDR3 loop: CASSYPSYEQYF. In DNA, the CDR3 is TGTGCCAGCAGCTACCCCTCCTACGAGCAGTACTTC.

This clonotype was detected a few times. CDR3 coding DNA: TGCGCCAGCAGCTCCGGGGGGCCGGCGGTACAAGGTTACAATGAGCAGTTCTTC. Translation gives CASSSGGPAVQGYNEQFF. The rearrangement joins TRBV4-1 to TRBJ2-1, with D maybe TRBD2 (7 bases). The V gene's germline CDR1 is MGHRA and CDR2 YSYEKL. This CDR3 contains 18 residues. Trimming removed 5 bases from V and 4 bases from J, with 24 bases in between.

The J gene is TRBJ1-4, the V gene TRBV13, with 10 bases identical to TRBD1. CDR1 is PRHDT, CDR2 FYEKMQ, per germline (reference sequence). The CDR3 length is 19 residues. After removal of 4 bases from V and 5 bases from J, the junction contained 16 bases not matched to a gene. CDR3 in DNA: TGTGCCAGCAGCTCGGGGGGGACAGGGGACGGCCTGTTCAATGAAAAACTGTTTTTT. Translating gives CASSSGGTGDGLFNEKLFF.

In this sample, this clonotype turned up many times. The rearrangement uses TRBV7-9 and TRBJ1-1; TRBD1 agrees at 7 bases. The CDR3 totals 15 residues. Germline V gene data show CDR1 as SEHNR and CDR2 as FQNEAQ (reference sequence). The trim removed 5 bases at V and 0 bases at J, leaving 6 bases unmatched. As DNA, the CDR3 is TGTGCCAGCAGCACCTGGGACAGCATGAACACTGAAGCTTTCTTT. It translates to CASSTWDSMNTEAFF.

This clonotype was observed a few times. The genes are TRBV12-3 or TRBV12-4 and TRBJ2-3; tentatively, D is TRBD2 (5 bases). The CDR3 has 13 residues. V was cut by 7 bases and J by 5 bases, with 13 bases left in between. The CDR3 sequence is CASNFAGVDTQYF. Here the CDR3 DNA reads TGTGCCAGCAACTTTGCGGGCGTAGATACGCAGTATTTT.

CDR3 DNA: TGCAGCGCCTGGACAGGGGACACAGATACGCAGTATTTT. Amino acids: CSAWTGDTDTQYF. The chain uses TRBV29-1 and TRBJ2-3, with 9 bases that match TRBD1. Germline V gene lookup returns CDR1 SQVTM and CDR2 ANQGSEA. V shed 7 bases and J 2 bases; nucleotides not matched to a gene: 4. CDR3 length: 13 amino acids.

CDR3 DNA: TGCGCCAGCAGCCAAGAGGCAGGGCGGGCCGGGGAGCTGTTTTTT. Its translation is CASSQEAGRAGELFF. This chain connects TRBV4-1 to TRBJ2-2; D may be TRBD1 or TRBD2 (5 bases each). Germline-derived CDR1 and CDR2 are MGHRA and YSYEKL. Trimming removed 0 bases at V and 6 bases at J, with 11 bases between. CDR3 size: 15 residues.

This chain connects TRBV7-9 to TRBJ1-2, with D hard to call. The length of the CDR3 is 15 residues. Germline values: CDR1 SEHNR, CDR2 FQNEAQ (reference sequence). With 5 bases removed from V and 0 bases from J, the gap between germline ends came to 13 bases. In DNA form, the CDR3 reads TGTGCCAGCAGCACCGGCCCAGACACTAACTATGGCTACACCTTC. It encodes CASSTGPDTNYGYTF.

This clonotype was counted a few times. This chain's CDR3 is CSARDISSNQPQHF. The CDR3 DNA sequence: TGCAGTGCTAGAGATATCTCTAGCAATCAGCCCCAGCATTTT. The chain couples TRBV20-1 to TRBJ1-5; D unclear. V dropped 0 bases and J dropped 0 bases, with 6 bases sitting between them. Germline CDR1 DFQATT, CDR2 SNEGSKA (reference sequence). The CDR3 has 14 residues.

In its sample, this clonotype was seen many times. The chain uses TRBV28 and TRBJ2-1; a possible D gene is TRBD1 (6 bases). The germline CDR1 and CDR2 sequences are MDHEN and SYDVKM. The V gene lost 5 bases and the J gene lost 0 bases, with 14 bases spanning the gap. CDR3 length equals 16 residues. The CDR3 DNA reads TGTGCCAGCAGTCCGGACAGTGGGAGCTCCTACAATGAGCAGTTCTTC. Protein sequence: CASSPDSGSSYNEQFF.

In this sample, this clonotype turned up many times. The chain couples TRBV7-8 to TRBJ2-1; 13 positions agree with TRBD2. J lost 7 bases, V lost 7 bases, and 7 bases had no gene match. The CDR3 spans 15 residues. Germline CDR1 SGHVS, CDR2 FQNEAQ. The DNA for the CDR3 is TGTGCCAGCACCGTACTAGCGGGGGGGGTGAATGAGCAGTTCTTC. This codes for CASTVLAGGVNEQFF.

This chain connects TRBV28 to TRBJ1-1, with a tentative D call TRBD1 (6 bases). V lost 6 bases, J lost 5 bases, and 19 bases lay in between. The CDR3 spans 15 residues. Germline V gene sequence: CDR1 MDHEN, CDR2 SYDVKM. The CDR3 DNA is TGTGCCAGCAGCCTTCCCACAGGGTCGGAAACTGAAGCTTTCTTT. It specifies CASSLPTGSETEAFF.

This clonotype was recorded a few times. This chain links TRBV28 with TRBJ1-1; 9 bases map to TRBD1. In germline, CDR1 is MDHEN, CDR2 SYDVKM. V was pared by 6 bases and J by 2 bases, with 7 bases of the junction left unmatched. The CDR3 is 15 amino acids. The CDR3 DNA reads as TGTGCCAGCAGCCGACAGGGGGTTCAAAACACTGAAGCTTTCTTT. This encodes CASSRQGVQNTEAFF.

V usage is TRBV7-9 and J usage is TRBJ2-3; 9 bases match TRBD2. The CDR3 is 16 residues long. Germline V gene sequence: CDR1 SEHNR, CDR2 FQNEAQ (reference sequence). Trimming at V came to 2 bases and at J to 4 bases, leaving 7 bases not matched to a gene. CDR3 in amino acids: CASSLSRGLASDTQYF. In DNA, the CDR3 is TGTGCCAGCAGCTTATCAAGGGGACTAGCATCAGATACGCAGTATTTT.